This T cell receptor (beta chain) comes out of a study of CD8 T cells in Susac syndrome (dated by TCRdb to the late 2010s). The study in broad terms: Among the sequenced Susac syndrome patients, more than five had clinically active disease and eight or nine were in clinical remission. At blood withdrawal, Susac syndrome patients were either therapy-naive, taking corticosteroids (in some cases with IVIg as well), or taking IVIg alone. Whether CD8+ T cell activation and differentiation in Susac syndrome was antigen driven was tested using repertoire sequencing. Beyond this particular receptor, the publication reports: The TCR sequencing and HLA analysis was acknowledged to have included a relatively small number of individuals. No clonal expansion was detected in the CD4+ T cell repertoire of Susac syndrome patients.

RNA was extracted with the RNeasy kit and 0.5 to 1 ug was reverse transcribed using random hexamers. The immunoSEQ multiplex PCR assay, which covers 54 Vbeta and 13 Jbeta segments, was used to amplify TCR beta CDR3 regions. PCR amplification bias was corrected by using a synthetic template baseline for primer optimization and computational correction. The authors' pipeline ran thus. Reads were assigned to V, D and J genes according to IMGT and analyzed in immunoSEQ Analyzer, with only productive sequences retained. Clonality was computed as one minus Shannon entropy normalized by log2 of the number of productive unique sequences. For each patient and control, public and private clones were evaluated within the 100 most prevalent clones. Clones were defined as Susac-specific when absent from the healthy and MS cohorts, from about a thousand published viral clones and from other ImmuneACCESS disease sequences. Using fastp trimming at Q25 and MiXCR clonotype assembly, TCRdb reanalyzed the public sequencing data and kept in-frame beta chains. Rows are combined by CDR3 protein, so each entry shows the most common genes and DNA. The V and J calls were determined by TCRdb, not by the authors. The sample profile shows about 180,000 distinct CDR3 sequences; 90% to 97% of them were found once. The ten largest clones take up around 0.12% of the sample.

Points on this clonotype: Its antigen target is currently unknown. No much larger clonotype is one base removed from it; base qualities were not supplied.

High-throughput TCR beta sequencing profiled peripheral blood CD8+ and CD4+ T cells from healthy donors, Susac syndrome patients and multiple sclerosis patients. Recently defined diagnostic criteria for definite or probable disease were met by the Susac syndrome patients. Bulk CD8+ and CD4+ T cells were purified magnetically by negative isolation, whereas CD8+ TEMRA cells were enriched by FACS. Blood was collected in EDTA tubes and processed within 24 hours, with PBMCs isolated through density gradient centrifugation. PBMCs destined for TCR sequencing were cryopreserved in liquid nitrogen and later thawed in a 37 °C water bath. A purity of at least 90% was achieved for sorted or isolated CD4+, CD8+ and CD8+ TEMRA cells. The CDR3 starts with the cysteine, ends with the phenylalanine, and has 15 residues. Only the CDR3 DNA is retained, 45 bases long and in frame from the first base. Per the germline V gene (reference sequence), PRHDT is the CDR1 and FYEKMQ is the CDR2. Germline trimming amounts to 3 bases on V and 4 bases on J, with 6 as the count of junction bases outside the gene matches.

The rearranged segments are TRBV13 and TRBJ2-1, with 7 bases matching TRBD1. The receptor's source is a human donor with Susac syndrome. The sample comprised CD4+ T cells from PBMCs. The CDR3 has the sequence CASSFEGQIYNEQFF. The sequenced DNA: TGTGCCAGCAGCTTTGAGGGACAGATTTACAATGAGCAGTTCTTC.